This T cell receptor beta chain was sequenced for a study of Graves' ophthalmopathy and Graves' hyperthyroidism. Study in general: Cases classed as stable hyperthyroidism had no ophthalmopathy within 18 months of follow-up. The study, taken as a whole, reports: Blood also carried most expanded thyroid clonotypes exceeding 0.001 frequency.

The V gene end was trimmed by 3 bases and the J gene end by 8 bases; junction bases not matched to a gene: 7. Germline assignment: CDR1 SEHNR and CDR2 FQNEAQ (reference sequence). The CDR3 loop spans 15 amino acids. Beta-chain TCR CDR3 regions were amplified from RNA transcripts. The authors performed first-round RT-PCR with HTBI primers and then a second-round multiplex PCR. Each CDR3 protein is one row after TCRdb ran MiXCR on the multiplex PCR reads. The sample includes about 500,000 distinct CDR3 sequences, roughly 39% seen only once; the top ten take around 4.6%. This clonotype was detected ten times or more. Its antigen is not identified. Only newly diagnosed hyperthyroidism patients aged 18 to 65, with under 2 months' duration, were enrolled.

Sequencing input: peripheral blood or thyroid tissue (not recorded which). V and J are TRBV7-9 and TRBJ2-6; 7 bases match TRBD2. This receptor was obtained from an adult man with Graves' hyperthyroidism. In DNA form, the CDR3 reads TGTGCCAGCAGCTTCGCGGGGGATGCGTCCAACGTCCTGACTTTC. Protein product: CASSFAGDASNVLTF.